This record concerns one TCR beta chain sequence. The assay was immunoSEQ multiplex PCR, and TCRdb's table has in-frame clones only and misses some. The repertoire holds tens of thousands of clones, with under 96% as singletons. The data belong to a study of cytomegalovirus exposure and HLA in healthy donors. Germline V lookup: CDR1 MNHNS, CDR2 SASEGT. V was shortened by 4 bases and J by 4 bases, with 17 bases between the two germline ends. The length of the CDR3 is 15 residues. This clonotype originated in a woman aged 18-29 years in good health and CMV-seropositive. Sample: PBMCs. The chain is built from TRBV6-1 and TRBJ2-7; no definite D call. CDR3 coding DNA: TGTGCCAGCAGTGGTTTTTTCGACGCGACATACGAGCAGTACTTC. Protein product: CASSGFFDATYEQYF.